This entry lists 26 T cell receptor beta chains sequenced from one sample in a study of blood T cell repertoires in COVID-19 (dated by TCRdb to the early 2020s). Libraries came from the immunoSEQ multiplex PCR assay. This immuneACCESS table, as held by TCRdb, lists in-frame sequences with V and J called but not all clones. Of the missing ones, under half trace to an unresolved V gene in checked studies; the others have no known cause. The sample table records about 180,000 clones; 65% to 90% of these occur just once. Together, the top ten hold over 12% of the sample. Sequencing was performed on PBMCs or T cells enriched from blood (not recorded which). These TCRs come from a man aged 50 or older who had recovered from COVID-19.

The V and J genes are TRBV5-1 and TRBJ1-5; the D gene is possibly TRBD1 (5 bases). CDR1 and CDR2 (germline): SGHRS, YFSETQ. The CDR3 runs 14 residues. V was clipped by 4 bases and J by 3 bases, with 11 bases between them. CDR3 in amino acids: CASSMGGVNQPQHF. Written as DNA, the CDR3 is TGCGCCAGCAGCATGGGGGGAGTCAATCAGCCCCAGCATTTT. The full variable domain, with the rest looked up from reference TRBV5-1 and TRBJ1-5, is KAGVTQTPRYLIKTRGQQVTLSCSPISGHRSVSWYQQTPGQGLQFLFEYFSETQRNKGNFPGRFSGRQFSNSRSEMNVSTLELGDSALYLCASSMGGVNQPQHFGDGTRLSIL.

The rearrangement joins TRBV5-1 to TRBJ1-1, with 7 bases identical to TRBD1. The trim removed 1 base at V and 4 bases at J, leaving 7 bases unmatched. This CDR3 is 15 amino acids long. Germline CDR1 and CDR2: SGHRS and YFSETQ. The CDR3 loop reads CASSLQGGVGTEAFF. The CDR3 DNA sequence: TGCGCCAGCAGCTTGCAGGGGGGCGTCGGCACTGAAGCTTTCTTT.

The rearrangement joins TRBV7-9 to TRBJ1-4; D is uncertain. The length of the CDR3 is 13 residues. V was clipped by 7 bases and J by 3 bases, with 9 bases between them. Germline V lookup: CDR1 SEHNR, CDR2 FQNEAQ (reference sequence). CDR3 region: CASILGSNEKLFF. Written as DNA, the CDR3 is TGTGCCAGCATCCTCGGTTCTAATGAAAAACTGTTTTTT.

This clone was seen once. The chain is built from TRBV9 and TRBJ2-2, with 15 bases lining up with TRBD2. The CDR3 contains 17 residues. Germline CDR1 reads SGDLS; CDR2 reads YYNGEE. Losses at the gene ends were 4 bases for V and 4 bases for J; bases not matched to a gene: 5. The CDR3 nucleotides read TGTGCCAGCAGCCCCGGACTAGCGGGGGGGTTCACCGGGGAGCTGTTTTTT. Translated, it gives CASSPGLAGGFTGELFF. The entire variable domain, with the rest obtained from reference TRBV9 and TRBJ2-2, is as follows: DSGVTQTPKHLITATGQRVTLRCSPRSGDLSVYWYQQSLDQGLQFLIQYYNGEERAKGNILERFSAQQFPDLHSELNLSSLELGDSALYFCASSPGLAGGFTGELFFGEGSRLTVL.

V usage is TRBV3-1 (or the pseudogene TRBV3-2) and J usage is TRBJ2-5; TRBD2 matches at 10 bases. CDR1 and CDR2 (germline): LGHDT, YNNKEL (reference sequence). V gave up 1 base and J gave up 2 bases; unmatched junction bases: 4. This CDR3 spans 16 amino acids. The CDR3 DNA sequence: TGTGCCAGCAGCCAAGGTGTAGCGGGGGGTCAAGAGACCCAGTACTTC. Its translation: CASSQGVAGGQETQYF.

The rearrangement uses TRBV2 and TRBJ2-1, with 8 bases matching TRBD2. CDR3 length equals 18 residues. In germline, CDR1 is SNHLY, CDR2 FYNNEI. With 0 bases clipped from V and 5 bases from J, the junction kept 12 bases outside the gene matches. Written as DNA, the CDR3 is TGTGCCAGCAGTGAAGCTCTCCCGGGACTAGGGGGGCACAATGAGCAGTTCTTC. Its protein is CASSEALPGLGGHNEQFF.

This chain uses TRBV7-9 with TRBJ2-5; D gene ambiguous. CDR1 is SEHNR and CDR2 is FQNEAQ in the germline V gene (reference sequence). V gave up 7 bases and J gave up 2 bases, with 11 bases separating them. This CDR3 comprises 13 residues. Here the CDR3 reads CASTRSGQETQYF. CDR3 nucleotide sequence: TGTGCCAGCACCCGGTCCGGTCAAGAGACCCAGTACTTC.

The genes are TRBV7-9 and TRBJ2-5, with 9 bases identical to TRBD1. This CDR3 is built from 15 residues. Trimming took 0 bases from V and 5 from J; bases not matched to a gene: 4. Germline CDR1 reads SEHNR; CDR2 reads FQNEAQ (reference sequence). The CDR3 sequence: CASSLAGQGSETQYF. The CDR3 nucleotides are TGTGCCAGCAGCTTAGCAGGACAGGGGTCGGAGACCCAGTACTTC.

V usage is TRBV25-1 and J usage is TRBJ1-1; 12 positions agree with TRBD1. Germline V gene sequence: CDR1 MGHDK, CDR2 SYGVNS. V shed 6 bases, J shed 5 bases, and the junction held 10 bases outside the gene matches. The CDR3 is made up of 16 amino acids. CDR3 nucleotides: TGTGCCAGCAGCAAGTTGGGACAGGGGGCAGGAACTGAAGCTTTCTTT. This sequence encodes CASSKLGQGAGTEAFF.

V usage is TRBV27 and J usage is TRBJ1-6, with 9 bases fitting TRBD1. Germline V gives CDR1 MNHEY, CDR2 SMNVEV (reference sequence). The CDR3 sequence is 15 residues long. V lost 4 bases, J lost 7 bases, and 5 bases stayed unmatched. CDR3 DNA sequence: TGTGCCAGCAGTTGGGAAGGGACAGGGAATTCACCCCTCCACTTT. As protein: CASSWEGTGNSPLHF.

The rearrangement joins TRBV27 to TRBJ1-1; TRBD1 matches 8 bases. This CDR3 region has 16 residues. The germline V gene encodes CDR1 MNHEY and CDR2 SMNVEV (reference sequence). The V segment lost 2 bases and the J segment 1 base; nucleotides outside the gene matches: 6. Here the CDR3 reads CASSLGPGTGNTEAFF. CDR3 coding DNA: TGTGCCAGCAGTTTAGGGCCGGGGACAGGGAACACTGAAGCTTTCTTT.

This chain joins TRBV12-3 or TRBV12-4 and TRBJ1-3, with unresolved D. Trimming pared 7 bases from V and 0 bases from J, leaving 7 bases between. This CDR3 has 13 amino acids. Here the CDR3 DNA reads TGTGCCAGCACCAGAAGCTCTGGAAACACCATATATTTT. Amino acids: CASTRSSGNTIYF.

The chain couples TRBV20-1 to TRBJ2-7; the D is unclear. V was shortened by 6 bases and J by 5 bases, with 11 bases between the two germline ends. The CDR3 consists of 11 residues. CDR1 is DFQATT, CDR2 SNEGSKA, per germline (reference sequence). CDR3 DNA sequence: TGCAGTGCGACAAGTGGCCACGAGCAGTACTTC. Translation: CSATSGHEQYF.

The chain couples TRBV30 to TRBJ1-1; TRBD1 is a possible D gene (5 bases). V dropped 3 bases and J dropped 2 bases, with 13 bases sitting between them. Looked up from germline, CDR1 is GTSNPN and CDR2 is SVGIG (reference sequence). The CDR3 contains 14 residues. In DNA form, the CDR3 reads TGTGCCTGGAGGTGGACATCCTCCAACACTGAAGCTTTCTTT. It is translated as CAWRWTSSNTEAFF.

The V and J genes are TRBV27 and TRBJ1-1; D is uncertain. Trimming took off 5 bases at V and 1 base at J, with 17 bases between the two ends. The CDR3 totals 16 residues. Germline assignment: CDR1 MNHEY and CDR2 SMNVEV (reference sequence). CDR3: CASSPLGIGENTEAFF. CDR3 coding DNA: TGTGCCAGCAGTCCCCTCGGGATCGGAGAGAACACTGAAGCTTTCTTT.

The chain carries TRBV7-8 and TRBJ1-2, with TRBD1 matching over 8 bases. This CDR3 is built from 15 residues. CDR1 is SGHVS and CDR2 is FQNEAQ in the germline V gene. The ends lost 3 bases at V and 0 bases at J; junction bases unmatched: 3. In DNA form, the CDR3 reads TGTGCCAGCAGCTTGAGGGACAGGACTAACTATGGCTACACCTTC. Translation gives CASSLRDRTNYGYTF.

The genes are TRBV12-3 or TRBV12-4 and TRBJ2-7; TRBD2 is a possible D gene (6 bases). V lost 5 bases to trimming and J lost 2 bases, with 10 bases between them. The CDR3 is 13 residues long. CDR3 amino acids: CASSTAGPYEQYF. The CDR3 DNA follows: TGTGCCAGCAGTACGGCGGGACCCTACGAGCAGTACTTC.

This clone occurred once. The chain carries TRBV11-3 and TRBJ2-3, with 12 bases fitting TRBD2. This CDR3 contains 18 residues. CDR1 SGHNT and CDR2 YENEEA come from the germline V gene. V lost 1 base and J lost 1; bases outside the gene matches: 6. In DNA, the CDR3 is TGTGCCAGCAGCTTAGGACAACTAGCGGGGGGCGGCACAGATACGCAGTATTTT. The encoded protein is CASSLGQLAGGGTDTQYF.

Remarks on this clone: The junction and the germline gene differ at one end; a read error may be behind it. The rearrangement uses TRBV7-7 and TRBJ2-1; TRBD1 agrees at 10 bases. CDR3 length: 15 residues. Germline lookup yields CDR1 SSHAT and CDR2 FNYEAQ (reference sequence). The CDR3 loop is CASSPWTGGENEQFF. CDR3 in DNA: TGTGCTAGCAGCCCCTGGACAGGGGGAGAGAATGAGCAGTTCTTC.

The V call is TRBV7-3, the J call TRBJ1-1; TRBD1 aligns across 8 bases. CDR3 length: 14 residues. Germline values: CDR1 SGHTA, CDR2 FQGTGA. J gave up 1 base and V 2 bases, and 0 bases lay outside the gene matches. CDR3 residues: CASSLGTGNTEAFF. DNA of the CDR3: TGTGCCAGCAGCTTAGGGACAGGGAACACTGAAGCTTTCTTT.

The chain joins TRBV10-1 to TRBJ2-5; D is ambiguous. The CDR3 has 16 residues. With 1 base removed from V and 2 bases from J, the gap between germline ends came to 14 bases. Per germline, CDR1 WNHNN and CDR2 SYGVQD (reference sequence). In nucleotides, the CDR3 is TGCGCCAGCAGTGAGTACATAGGCGGCTGGCAAGAGACCCAGTACTTC. Translation gives CASSEYIGGWQETQYF.

V usage is TRBV4-2 and J usage is TRBJ1-6; weak D call: TRBD1 (6 bases). Germline V gene lookup returns CDR1 LGHNA and CDR2 YNFKEQ. The V end lost 0 bases, the J end lost 6 bases, and 12 bases lay between the germline ends. There are 16 residues in the CDR3. CDR3 nucleotides: TGTGCCAGCAGCCAAGATCTCAGGGGAATTAATTCACCCCTCCACTTT. Protein: CASSQDLRGINSPLHF.

The chain has TRBV19 and TRBJ2-5; 7 bases line up with TRBD1. Per the germline V gene, CDR1 is LNHDA and CDR2 is SQIVND (reference sequence). V lost 4 bases, J lost 4 bases, and 0 bases stayed unmatched. The CDR3 is made up of 12 amino acids. The CDR3 nucleotides are TGTGCCAGTAGTAACAGGGGAGAGACCCAGTACTTC. This codes for CASSNRGETQYF.

The rearrangement links TRBV14 to TRBJ1-6; perhaps TRBD1 as D (5 bases). The CDR3 is made up of 21 amino acids. In germline, CDR1 is SGHDN, CDR2 FVKESK. The V and J ends lost 1 base and 0 bases respectively, with 22 bases between them. In DNA, the CDR3 is TGTGCCAGCAGCCAAGTTACTTGGGGCAGCCCTAGGAGCTCCTATAATTCACCCCTCCACTTT. Amino acids: CASSQVTWGSPRSSYNSPLHF.

The J gene is TRBJ2-7, the V gene TRBV5-5; TRBD2 matches at 7 bases. Unmatched junction bases numbered 2, after V lost 2 bases and J lost 0 bases. The CDR3 runs 14 residues. Germline CDR1 is SGHKS and CDR2 is YYEKEE (reference sequence). CDR3 in DNA: TGTGCCAGCAGCTTCGGGGGGAGCTCCTACGAGCAGTACTTC. As protein: CASSFGGSSYEQYF.

This chain connects TRBV9 to TRBJ2-5, with D hard to call. The CDR3 runs 16 residues. Germline assignment: CDR1 SGDLS and CDR2 YYNGEE. The V gene lost 0 bases and the J gene lost 0 bases, with 12 bases spanning the gap. The CDR3 sequence is CASSVGVEPYQETQYF. The CDR3 nucleotides are TGTGCCAGCAGCGTAGGGGTGGAGCCGTACCAAGAGACCCAGTACTTC.